The source of this T cell receptor beta chain is a study of T-cell memory formation after mild COVID-19. This clonotype was seen a few times. Antigen unknown. Study-wide points: Mainly in CM and EM were contracting CD4+ clones; CD8+ were in EMRA. Among clones contracting day 15 to 85, CD4/CD8 was balanced, whereas later expanders leaned CD4+.

MiXCR, applied by TCRdb to the 5' RACE reads, yields one record per CDR3 protein. Among hundreds of thousands of distinct CDR3 sequences listed, less than 20% were seen once. Germline V CDR1 and CDR2: DFQATT, SNEGSKA (reference sequence). This CDR3 has 11 residues. Trimming removed 6 bases from V and 6 bases from J, with 10 bases in between. Material for sequencing was PBMCs or a T cell subset sorted from them (not recorded which). The chain joins TRBV20-1 to TRBJ2-3; TRBD1 might be the D (7 bases). This TCR was recovered from a man aged 18 to 29 who had mild COVID-19 (a few samples of this study predate the infection). Cell type and time point are not known. The CDR3, as DNA: TGCAGTGCCCCAGGGGGGGATACGCAGTATTTT. This translates into CSAPGGDTQYF.